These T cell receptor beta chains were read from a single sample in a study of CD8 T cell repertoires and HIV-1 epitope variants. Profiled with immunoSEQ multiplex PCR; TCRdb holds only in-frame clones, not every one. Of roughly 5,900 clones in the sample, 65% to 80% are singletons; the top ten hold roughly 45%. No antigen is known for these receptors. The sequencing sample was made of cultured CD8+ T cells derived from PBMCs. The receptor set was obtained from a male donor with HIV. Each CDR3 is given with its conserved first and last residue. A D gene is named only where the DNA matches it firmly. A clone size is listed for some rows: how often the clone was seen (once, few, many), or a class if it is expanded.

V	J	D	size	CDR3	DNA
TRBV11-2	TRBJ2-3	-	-	CASSPGGRARTDTQYF	TGTGCCAGCAGCCCGGGTGGCAGGGCGAGGACAGATACGCAGTATTTT
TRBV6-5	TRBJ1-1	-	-	CASSYSIGGNTEAFF	TGTGCCAGCAGTTACTCGATCGGAGGGAACACTGAAGCTTTCTTT
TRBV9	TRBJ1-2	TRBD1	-	CASNQGAYGYTF	TGTGCCAGCAACCAGGGGGCTTATGGCTACACCTTC
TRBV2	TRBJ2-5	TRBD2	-	CASRSRLAGGSETQYF	TGTGCCAGCAGATCCCGTTTAGCGGGGGGGTCAGAGACCCAGTACTTC
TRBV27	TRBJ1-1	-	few	CASSLGGNTEAFF	TGTGCCAGCAGCCTCGGTGGGAACACTGAAGCTTTCTTT
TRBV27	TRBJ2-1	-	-	CASSPWIGNEQFF	TGTGCCAGCAGCCCTTGGATAGGCAATGAGCAGTTCTTC
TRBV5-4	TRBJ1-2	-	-	CASSLGHNYGYTF	TGTGCCAGCAGCTTGGGACATAACTATGGCTACACCTTC
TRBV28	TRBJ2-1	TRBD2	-	CASSLSRGAMEQFF	TGTGCCAGCAGTTTATCGCGGGGGGCTATGGAGCAGTTCTTC
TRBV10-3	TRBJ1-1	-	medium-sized	CAISEGDTEAFF	TGTGCCATCAGTGAGGGGGATACTGAAGCTTTCTTT
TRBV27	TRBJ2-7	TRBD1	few	CASGQAPYEQYF	TGTGCCAGTGGACAGGCCCCCTACGAGCAGTACTTC
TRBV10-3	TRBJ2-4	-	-	CAIRGIPKNIQYF	TGTGCCATCAGAGGGATTCCCAAAAACATTCAGTACTTC
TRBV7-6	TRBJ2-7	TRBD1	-	CASSADRAKYEQYF	TGTGCCAGCAGCGCGGACAGGGCAAAGTACGAGCAGTACTTC
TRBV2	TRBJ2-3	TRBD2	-	CASRRTSGSADTQYF	TGTGCCAGCAGAAGAACTAGCGGGAGTGCGGATACGCAGTATTTT
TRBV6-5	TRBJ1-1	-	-	CASSYTNGGATEAFF	TGTGCCAGCAGTTACACGAACGGTGGGGCCACTGAAGCTTTCTTT
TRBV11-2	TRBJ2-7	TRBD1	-	CASSSGQGSYEQYF	TGTGCCAGCAGCTCCGGACAGGGGTCCTACGAGCAGTACTTC
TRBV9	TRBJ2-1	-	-	CASSRGYEQFF	TGTGCCAGCAGCAGGGGGTATGAGCAGTTCTTC
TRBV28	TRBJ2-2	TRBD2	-	CASRRILAGFTGELFF	TGTGCCAGCAGACGTATACTAGCGGGATTCACCGGGGAGCTGTTTTTT
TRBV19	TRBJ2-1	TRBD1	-	CASSAPGGGDEQFF	TGTGCCAGTAGTGCGCCAGGGGGCGGGGATGAGCAGTTCTTC
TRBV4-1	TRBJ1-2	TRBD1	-	CASSLGDSGRGGYTF	TGTGCCAGCAGCCTAGGGGACAGCGGGAGGGGTGGCTACACCTTC
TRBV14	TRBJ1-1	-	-	CASSQERSFDTEAFF	TGTGCCAGCAGCCAAGAACGGAGCTTTGACACTGAAGCTTTCTTT
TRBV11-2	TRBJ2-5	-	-	CASGANFRGETQYF	TGTGCCAGCGGAGCTAACTTCAGGGGAGAGACCCAGTACTTC
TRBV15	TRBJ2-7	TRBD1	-	CATSPGTGGAYEQYF	TGTGCCACCAGCCCCGGGACAGGGGGAGCCTACGAGCAGTACTTC
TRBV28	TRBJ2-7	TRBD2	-	CASSFGSGNYEQYF	TGTGCCAGCAGTTTTGGTAGCGGGAACTACGAGCAGTACTTC
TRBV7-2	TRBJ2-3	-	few	CASSLLQFTDTQYF	TGTGCCAGCAGCTTATTACAGTTCACAGATACGCAGTATTTT
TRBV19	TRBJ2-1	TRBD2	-	CASSIGDSGNDEQFF	TGTGCCAGTAGTATAGGGGATAGCGGGAACGATGAGCAGTTCTTC
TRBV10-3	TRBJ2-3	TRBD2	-	CATLRSGGNTDTQYF	TGTGCCACACTCAGGAGCGGGGGGAACACAGATACGCAGTATTTT
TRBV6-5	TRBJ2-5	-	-	CASSYSHSGETQYF	TGTGCCAGCAGTTACTCGCACAGTGGGGAGACCCAGTACTTC
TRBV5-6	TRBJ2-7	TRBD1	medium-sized	CASSWQSTRGLYEQYF	TGTGCCAGCAGCTGGCAGTCGACCAGGGGGCTATACGAGCAGTACTTC
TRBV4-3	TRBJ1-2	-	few	CASSQELGSNYGYTF	TGCGCCAGCAGCCAAGAGCTCGGATCTAACTATGGCTACACCTTC
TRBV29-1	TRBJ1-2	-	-	CSVEGPAGSNYGYTF	TGCAGCGTTGAAGGTCCGGCGGGGAGCAACTATGGCTACACCTTC
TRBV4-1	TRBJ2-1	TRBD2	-	CASSHRDGGRVFDEQFF	TGCGCCAGCAGCCACAGGGATGGCGGGAGGGTTTTTGATGAGCAGTTCTTC
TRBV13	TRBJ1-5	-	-	CASSSRQTNQPQHF	TGTGCCAGCAGCTCTCGACAGACCAATCAGCCCCAGCATTTT
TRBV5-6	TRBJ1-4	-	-	CASSRGGSNEKLFF	TGTGCCAGCAGCCGAGGGGGTTCTAATGAAAAACTGTTTTTT
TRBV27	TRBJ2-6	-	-	CASYPSQGRELWGANVLTF	TGTGCCAGCTACCCATCCCAGGGGCGAGAGCTCTGGGGGGCCAACGTCCTGACTTTC
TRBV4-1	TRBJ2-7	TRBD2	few	CASSPQGSGSINEQYF	TGCGCCAGCAGCCCCCAGGGAAGCGGGAGTATTAACGAGCAGTACTTC
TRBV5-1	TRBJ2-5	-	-	CASSLGASEQETQYF	TGCGCCAGCAGCTTGGGGGCTAGCGAACAAGAGACCCAGTACTTC
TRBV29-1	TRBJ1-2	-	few	CSVQVPGPYGYTF	TGCAGCGTACAAGTTCCGGGGCCATATGGCTACACCTTC